Listed below are T cell receptor beta chains from one sample, sequenced in a study of OX40 agonist ivuxolimab in advanced cancers. The repertoire was sequenced with immunoSEQ multiplex PCR; TCRdb's copy has only in-frame clones and lacks some. Found here are more than 95,000 clones, about 90% of them singletons; the top ten hold approximately 0.8%. This material consisted of CD4+ or CD8+ T cells sorted from blood, taken in a trial of the OX40 agonist ivuxolimab. All receptors come from an adult with an advanced solid tumor such as melanoma, head and neck, liver or kidney cancer. The CDR3 runs from the conserved cysteine through the conserved F or W.

V gene,CDR3 protein
TRBV18,CASSPPTVGPQHF
TRBV5-4,CASTSGQANYGYTF
TRBV7-6,CASSSPRGRIYNEQFF
TRBV2,CASQLPGVGVETQYF
TRBV19,CASQDGTGGWDTQYF
TRBV5-6,CASSAAEGARETQYF
TRBV9,CASSVDRISGNTIYF
TRBV7-2,CASSPQGGGNYGYTF
TRBV6-4,CASSDGTGAYGYTF
TRBV7-3,CASSLILGGGTDTQYF
TRBV19,CATSQGISQPQHF
TRBV27,CASSKSSQGKHQPQHF
TRBV10-1,CASSDGGWSRTEAFF
TRBV4-3,CASSQDFLAGTQFF
TRBV19,CASSSQGANTEAFF
TRBV28,CATQGAVNEKLFF
TRBV28,CASSPTGQGSRNEKLFF
TRBV10-3,CAIRDTIYEQYF
TRBV7-3,CASSQGLTQYF
TRBV6-5,CASSRNYEQYF
TRBV6-1,CASRANQGSNQPQHF
TRBV25-1,CASSVSGGSEQYF
TRBV28,CASSLPKQGSGANVLTF
TRBV14,CASSREWANVLTF
TRBV30,CAWSASNEKLFF
TRBV21-1,CASSSRVPGGWQETQYF
TRBV7-9,CASSLLGLGGTDTQYF
TRBV19,CASSSQGVSEQFF
TRBV7-9,CASTEPSGDQETQYF
TRBV2,CASSGLAETQYF
TRBV18,CASSPGALDTQYF
TRBV28,CASTVGRTAGANVLTF
TRBV5-7,CASSLRRGLHQPQHF
TRBV29-1,CSVLRAPTANSPLHF